The clone carrying this T cell receptor (beta chain) was counted at least ten times. Its matching antigen is unknown. Amplified TCR beta CDR3 regions came from RNA transcripts. Carried out on the TCR CDR3, a first-round RT-PCR used the HTBI primer set. TCRdb ran MiXCR on the multiplex PCR reads and lists one entry per CDR3 protein. This sample has approximately 610,000 distinct CDR3 sequences; about a sixth occur once, and the top ten carry 15% to 20%. The CDR3 length is 16 residues. The germline V gene encodes CDR1 DFQATT and CDR2 SNEGSKA (reference sequence). Trimming took off 1 base at V and 0 bases at J, with 10 bases between the two ends. The data were taken from a study of T cells in Graves' hyperthyroidism and ophthalmopathy. Study outcomes and limitations: Most clonotypes expanded in thyroid above 0.001 were likewise present in blood.

What was sequenced was blood. This chain connects TRBV20-1 to TRBJ1-6; D unclear. The origin of this receptor is a woman between 18 and 29 years old with Graves' hyperthyroidism. DNA for the CDR3: TGCAGTGCTAGAGCAAACGCGAGCTCCTATAATTCACCCCTCCACTTT. Translation: CSARANASSYNSPLHF.